Sequencing of this TCR beta chain was carried out in a study of cytomegalovirus exposure and HLA in healthy donors. Overall study findings and caveats: It was assumed in the presence/absence analyses that sequencing depth was roughly uniform across donors.

Germline CDR1 and CDR2: MDHEN and SYDVKM. The CDR3 loop spans 13 amino acids. Deletions cut 2 bases from V and 7 bases from J, with 11 bases between. The PCR used 60 Vbeta and 13 Jbeta primers. How the authors handled the data: The count from a later analysis was 79 million or so unique TCR beta chains, some 12 million of them shared. Generated by immunoSEQ multiplex PCR, the TCRdb table keeps only in-frame clones and is missing some. That table supplies the V and J calls and clone size; D and trimming were determined from the DNA. The sample lists fewer than 200,000 clones; around 79% were seen once. The sample holds one count of this clone. The antigen remains undetermined. Healthy bone marrow donors made up the donor group.

This receptor was taken from a woman between 35 and 50 years old in good health and CMV-seropositive. This sequence joins TRBV28 and TRBJ1-2; no clear D. Sequenced: PBMCs. The CDR3 here is CASSLRFPRGYTF. The DNA of the CDR3 is TGTGCCAGCAGTTTACGTTTCCCCCGTGGCTACACCTTC.